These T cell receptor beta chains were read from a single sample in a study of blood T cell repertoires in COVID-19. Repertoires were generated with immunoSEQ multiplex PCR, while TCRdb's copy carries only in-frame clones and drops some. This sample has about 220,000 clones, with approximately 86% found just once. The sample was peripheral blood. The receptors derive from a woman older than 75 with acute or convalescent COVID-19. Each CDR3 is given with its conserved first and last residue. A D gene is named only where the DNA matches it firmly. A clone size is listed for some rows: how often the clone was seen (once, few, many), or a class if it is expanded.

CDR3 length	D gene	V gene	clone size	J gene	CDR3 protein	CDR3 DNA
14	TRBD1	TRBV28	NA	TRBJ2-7	CASSYPGQGFEQYF	TGTGCCAGCAGTTACCCGGGACAGGGATTCGAGCAGTACTTC
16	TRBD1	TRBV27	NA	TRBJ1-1	CASSSHRTGLDTEAFF	TGTGCCAGCAGTTCTCACCGGACAGGGTTGGACACTGAAGCTTTCTTT
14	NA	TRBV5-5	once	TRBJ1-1	CASSLGDTSSEAFF	TGTGCCAGCAGCTTAGGGGACACCTCCAGTGAAGCTTTCTTT
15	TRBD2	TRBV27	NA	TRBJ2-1	CASSLAGTSAGEQFF	TGTGCCAGCAGTTTAGCCGGGACTAGCGCCGGTGAGCAGTTCTTC
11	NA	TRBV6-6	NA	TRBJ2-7	CASSQSYEQYF	TGTGCCAGCAGCCAATCCTACGAGCAGTACTTC
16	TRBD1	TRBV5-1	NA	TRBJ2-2	CASSLTGGDFTGELFF	TGCGCCAGCAGCCTGACAGGGGGCGATTTCACCGGGGAGCTGTTTTTT
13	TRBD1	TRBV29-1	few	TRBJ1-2	CSVEGQRPYGYTF	TGCAGCGTGGAGGGACAGCGACCATATGGCTACACCTTC
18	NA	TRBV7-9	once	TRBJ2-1	CASTLLPGWGRSYNEQFF	TGTGCCAGCACCCTTTTACCGGGGTGGGGGCGCTCCTACAATGAGCAGTTCTTC
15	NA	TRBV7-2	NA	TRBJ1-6	CASSFGGAINSPLHF	TGTGCCAGCAGCTTTGGGGGGGCCATAAATTCACCCCTCCACTTT
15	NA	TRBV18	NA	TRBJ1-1	CASSPLIQGNTEAFF	TGTGCCAGCTCACCACTTATACAGGGCAACACTGAAGCTTTCTTT
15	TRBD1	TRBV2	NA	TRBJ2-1	CASSLRGQAYNEQFF	TGTGCCAGCAGCTTGAGGGGACAGGCCTACAATGAGCAGTTCTTC
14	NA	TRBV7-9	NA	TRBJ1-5	CASSLSAPGGPQHF	TGTGCCAGCAGCTTATCGGCCCCCGGGGGGCCCCAGCATTTT
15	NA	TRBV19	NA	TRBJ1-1	CASNNRAFMNTEAFF	TGTGCCAGTAACAACAGGGCCTTCATGAACACTGAAGCTTTCTTT
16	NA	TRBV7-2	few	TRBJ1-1	CASSARSQALNTEAFF	TGTGCCAGCAGCGCTCGGTCCCAGGCGTTGAACACTGAAGCTTTCTTT
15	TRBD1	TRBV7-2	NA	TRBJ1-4	CASSGQGAANEKLFF	TGTGCCAGCAGCGGACAGGGGGCTGCTAATGAAAAACTGTTTTTT
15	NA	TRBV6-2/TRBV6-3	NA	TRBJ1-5	CASSPLYTSNQPQHF	TGTGCCAGCAGTCCCTTATACACCAGCAATCAGCCCCAGCATTTT
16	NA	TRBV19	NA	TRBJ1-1	CASINRVAQGNTEAFF	TGTGCCAGCATTAATCGGGTCGCTCAAGGGAACACTGAAGCTTTCTTT
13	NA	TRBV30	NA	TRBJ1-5	CAWSVQTNQPQHF	TGTGCCTGGAGTGTACAAACCAATCAGCCCCAGCATTTT
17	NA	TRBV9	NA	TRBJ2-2	CASSVGLTNTRTGELFF	TGTGCCAGCAGCGTAGGTCTCACTAATACCCGAACCGGGGAGCTGTTTTTT
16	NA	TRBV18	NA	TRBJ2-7	CASSPPSGGRNYEQYF	TGTGCCAGCTCACCACCTTCCGGGGGGCGAAACTACGAGCAGTACTTC
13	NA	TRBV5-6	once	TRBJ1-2	CASSLSQGYGYTF	TGTGCCAGCAGCTTGAGTCAGGGGTATGGCTACACCTTC
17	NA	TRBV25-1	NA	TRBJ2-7	CASSERQAAGRSYEQYF	TGTGCCAGCAGTGAAAGGCAGGCCGCAGGGAGGTCCTACGAGCAGTACTTC
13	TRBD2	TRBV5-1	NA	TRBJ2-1	CATSRGGGNEQFF	TGCGCCACCTCCCGGGGGGGCGGGAATGAGCAGTTCTTC
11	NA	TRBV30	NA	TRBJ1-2	CAWRRAYGYTF	TGTGCCTGGCGGAGGGCGTATGGCTACACCTTC
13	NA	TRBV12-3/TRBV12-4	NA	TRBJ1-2	CAIRQASVYGYTF	TGTGCCATCCGACAGGCGAGCGTATATGGCTACACCTTC
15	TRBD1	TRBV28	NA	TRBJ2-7	CASSPGTATNYEQYF	TGTGCCAGCAGTCCCGGGACAGCCACTAATTACGAGCAGTACTTC
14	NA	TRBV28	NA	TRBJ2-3	CASSFSGGQNTQYF	TGTGCCAGCAGTTTTTCCGGGGGGCAAAATACGCAGTATTTT
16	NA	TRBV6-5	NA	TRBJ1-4	CASSSPKGGGYEKLFF	TGTGCCAGCAGTTCACCGAAAGGGGGGGGTTATGAAAAACTGTTTTTT
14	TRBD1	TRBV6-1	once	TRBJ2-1	CASSEGTGSNEQFF	TGTGCCAGCAGTGAAGGGACAGGGTCCAATGAGCAGTTCTTC
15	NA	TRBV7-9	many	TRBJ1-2	CASSLALLQNYGYTF	TGTGCCAGCAGCTTAGCGCTATTACAGAACTATGGCTACACCTTC
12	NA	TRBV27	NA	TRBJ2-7	CASSVTGYEQYF	TGTGCCAGCAGTGTCACGGGGTACGAGCAGTACTTC
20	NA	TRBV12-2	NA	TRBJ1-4	CASRLGTGALTTATNEKLFF	TGTGCAAGTCGCTTAGGAACAGGGGCGCTAACGACTGCAACTAATGAAAAACTGTTTTTT
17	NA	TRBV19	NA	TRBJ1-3	CASSIPVGGLSGNTIYF	TGTGCCAGTAGTATACCCGTCGGGGGACTCTCTGGAAACACCATATATTTT
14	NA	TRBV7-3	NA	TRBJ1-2	CASSTRTVNYGYTF	TGTGCCAGCAGCACCCGGACAGTAAACTATGGCTACACCTTC
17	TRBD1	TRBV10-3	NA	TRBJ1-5	CAISESGTATPNQPQHF	TGTGCCATCAGTGAGTCTGGGACAGCTACGCCTAATCAGCCCCAGCATTTT
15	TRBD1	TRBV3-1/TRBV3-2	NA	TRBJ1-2	CASSHGDSGGYGYTF	TGTGCCAGCAGCCATGGGGACAGCGGGGGGTATGGCTACACCTTC
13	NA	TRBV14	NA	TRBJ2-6	CASSQVMGRVLTF	TGTGCCAGCAGCCAAGTAATGGGGAGAGTCCTGACTTTC
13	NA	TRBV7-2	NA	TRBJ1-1	CASSLGEYTEAFF	TGTGCCAGCAGCTTAGGCGAATACACTGAAGCTTTCTTT
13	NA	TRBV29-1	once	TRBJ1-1	CSVVVTGGTEAFF	TGCAGCGTTGTGGTAACAGGTGGTACTGAAGCTTTCTTT
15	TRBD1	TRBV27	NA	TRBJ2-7	CASSPGTGISYEQYF	TGTGCCAGCAGCCCCGGGACAGGTATATCCTACGAGCAGTACTTC
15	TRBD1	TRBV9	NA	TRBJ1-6	CASSPLGQVNSPLHF	TGTGCCAGCAGCCCGCTGGGACAGGTTAATTCACCCCTCCACTTT
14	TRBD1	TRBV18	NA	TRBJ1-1	CASSPTRDSTEAFF	TGTGCCAGCTCACCTACCAGGGACAGTACTGAAGCTTTCTTT
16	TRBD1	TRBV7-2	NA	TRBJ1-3	CASSTDRGYSGNTIYF	TGTGCCAGCAGCACCGACAGGGGATACTCTGGAAACACCATATATTTT
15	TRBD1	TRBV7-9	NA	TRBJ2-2	CAERSGTGNTGELFF	TGTGCCGAGCGCTCCGGGACAGGGAACACCGGGGAGCTGTTTTTT
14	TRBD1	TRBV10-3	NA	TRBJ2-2	CASGQGSNTGELFF	TGTGCGAGCGGACAGGGGTCGAACACCGGGGAGCTGTTTTTT
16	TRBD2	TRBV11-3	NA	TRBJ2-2	CASSVSGGARTGELFF	TGTGCCAGCAGCGTCAGCGGGGGGGCTAGGACCGGGGAGCTGTTTTTT
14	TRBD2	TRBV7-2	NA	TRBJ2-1	CASTIPGLRNEQFF	TGTGCCAGCACCATTCCGGGACTACGGAATGAGCAGTTCTTC
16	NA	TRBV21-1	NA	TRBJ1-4	CASSLDRGLTNEKLFF	TGTGCCAGCAGCCTAGATCGGGGGTTAACTAATGAAAAACTGTTTTTT
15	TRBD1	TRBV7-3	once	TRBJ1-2	CASSLSTGTGYGYTF	TGTGCCAGCAGCTTATCGACCGGGACAGGCTATGGCTACACCTTC
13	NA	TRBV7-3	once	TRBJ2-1	CASSLYRDNEQFF	TGTGCCAGCAGCTTATATCGGGACAATGAGCAGTTCTTC
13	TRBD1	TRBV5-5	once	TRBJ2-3	CASSSGGVDTQYF	TGTGCCAGCAGCTCAGGGGGCGTAGATACGCAGTATTTT
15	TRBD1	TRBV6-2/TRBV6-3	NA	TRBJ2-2	CASSSGQVNTGELFF	TGTGCCAGCAGCTCGGGACAGGTGAACACCGGGGAGCTGTTTTTT
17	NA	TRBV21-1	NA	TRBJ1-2	CASSIRRRTGANYGYTF	TGTGCCAGCAGCATACGCCGAAGGACAGGCGCTAACTATGGCTACACCTTC
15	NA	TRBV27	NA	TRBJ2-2	CASSLAGQNTGELFF	TGTGCCAGCAGTTTAGCCGGACAGAACACCGGGGAGCTGTTTTTT
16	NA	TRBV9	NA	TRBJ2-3	CASSAGSGYGVDTQYF	TGTGCCAGCAGCGCCGGATCGGGATACGGGGTAGATACGCAGTATTTT